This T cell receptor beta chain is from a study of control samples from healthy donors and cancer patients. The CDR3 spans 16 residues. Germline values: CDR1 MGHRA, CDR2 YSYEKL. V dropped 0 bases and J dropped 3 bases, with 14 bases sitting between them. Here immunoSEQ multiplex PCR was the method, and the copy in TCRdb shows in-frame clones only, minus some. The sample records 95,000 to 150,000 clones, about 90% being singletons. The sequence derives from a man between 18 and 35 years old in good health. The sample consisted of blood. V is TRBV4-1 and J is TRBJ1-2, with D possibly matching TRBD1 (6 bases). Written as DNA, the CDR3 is TGCGCCAGCAGCCAAGACAAGTGGGCAGGGGACTATGGCTACACCTTC. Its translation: CASSQDKWAGDYGYTF.